This is a list of T cell receptor beta chains from one sample in a study of Graves' ophthalmopathy and Graves' hyperthyroidism. TCRdb re-derived calls from the multiplex PCR reads in MiXCR, one entry per CDR3 protein. Altogether approximately 700,000 distinct CDR3 sequences are present, about 40% being singletons, with the ten largest covering 3.3%. Sequencing was carried out using peripheral blood. The receptors stem from an adult man with Graves' ophthalmopathy. CDR3s include the opening cysteine and the closing phenylalanine or tryptophan. A D gene is named only where the DNA matches it firmly. Clone size is stated in some rows and not others, as once, few, many or a class when expanded.

D gene: NA; V gene: TRBV6-6; clone size: few; J gene: TRBJ1-1; CDR3 DNA: TGTGCCAGCAGTGTCCAGTCGAGCACTGAAGCTTTCTTT; CDR3 protein: CASSVQSSTEAFF
D gene: NA; V gene: TRBV10-3; clone size: few; J gene: TRBJ1-2; CDR3 DNA: TGTGCCAGCAGTGAACGACAGCGAGGGATATATGGCTACACCTTC; CDR3 protein: CASSERQRGIYGYTF
D gene: TRBD1; V gene: TRBV7-9; clone size: many; J gene: TRBJ1-5; CDR3 DNA: TGTGCCAGCAGCTTACCCCCCCAGGGGGCTGTTCGCGGTCAGCCCCAGCATTTT; CDR3 protein: CASSLPPQGAVRGQPQHF
D gene: NA; V gene: TRBV7-3; clone size: NA; J gene: TRBJ1-4; CDR3 DNA: TGTGCCAGCAGCTTAGGACGGGGTCGAGGTGAAAAACTGTTTTTT; CDR3 protein: CASSLGRGRGEKLFF
D gene: NA; V gene: TRBV10-3; clone size: many; J gene: TRBJ1-3; CDR3 DNA: TGTGCCACCACCCGCACATCTGGAAACACCATATATTTT; CDR3 protein: CATTRTSGNTIYF
D gene: TRBD2; V gene: TRBV6-6; clone size: NA; J gene: TRBJ2-7; CDR3 DNA: TGTGCCAGCAGTTATACCAGGGAGCGGGAGTACGAGCAGTACTTC; CDR3 protein: CASSYTREREYEQYF
D gene: NA; V gene: TRBV12-3/TRBV12-4; clone size: many; J gene: TRBJ2-7; CDR3 DNA: TGTGCCAGCAGCTTAACCGGGGCCTCCTACGAGCAGTACTTC; CDR3 protein: CASSLTGASYEQYF
D gene: TRBD1; V gene: TRBV15; clone size: many; J gene: TRBJ2-7; CDR3 DNA: TGTGCCACCAGCAGAGTAGGGACAGCAAGCTACGAGCAGTACTTC; CDR3 protein: CATSRVGTASYEQYF
D gene: NA; V gene: TRBV7-2; clone size: many; J gene: TRBJ1-4; CDR3 DNA: TGTGCCAGCAGCTTAAACAGGGATCTTAATGAAAAACTGTTTTTT; CDR3 protein: CASSLNRDLNEKLFF
D gene: TRBD1; V gene: TRBV27; clone size: few; J gene: TRBJ2-7; CDR3 DNA: TGTGCCAGCGCGGACAGGGGCTACGAGCAGTACTTC; CDR3 protein: CASADRGYEQYF
D gene: TRBD1; V gene: TRBV7-2; clone size: many; J gene: TRBJ1-5; CDR3 DNA: TGTGCCAGCAGCTTAGCGCTCCGGACAGGGAACAATCAGCCCCAGCATTTT; CDR3 protein: CASSLALRTGNNQPQHF
D gene: TRBD1; V gene: TRBV10-3; clone size: NA; J gene: TRBJ2-3; CDR3 DNA: TGTGCCATCAGCTCGGGACAGGTCGAGGGAGATACGCAGTATTTT; CDR3 protein: CAISSGQVEGDTQYF
D gene: TRBD2; V gene: TRBV7-8; clone size: few; J gene: TRBJ2-7; CDR3 DNA: TGTGCCAGCAGCTTAGGGGCTAACGGGGGGGAATACTCCTACGAGCAGTACTTC; CDR3 protein: CASSLGANGGEYSYEQYF
D gene: NA; V gene: TRBV9; clone size: few; J gene: TRBJ2-2; CDR3 DNA: TGTGCCAGCAGCGCCACTGAGGGACGGAACACCGGGGAGCTGTTTTTT; CDR3 protein: CASSATEGRNTGELFF